This is a list of T cell receptor beta chains from one sample in a study of PD-1 blockade in classical Hodgkin lymphoma. Libraries were prepared by immunoSEQ multiplex PCR; TCRdb keeps only in-frame clonotypes and omits some of them. Counted here are under 20,000 clones, 60% to 80% occurring once; the ten biggest clones make up approximately 2.7%. The sample here was CD4+ T cells from blood, taken before the fourth cycle of nivolumab. The receptors were gathered from a human donor with classical Hodgkin lymphoma. Both conserved end residues are part of each CDR3. D genes are given only for firm matches.

TRBV7-9 | - | CASGQTNTEAFF
TRBV27 | - | CASSFLATSYEQYF
TRBV6-1 | - | CASSGPGISNQPQHF
TRBV19 | - | CASSIVAGLEAFF
TRBV19 | TRBD1 | CASSRDRDGYGYTF
TRBV6-1 | TRBD2 | CASTRTSGSYEQYF
TRBV9 | - | CASSVRTGLYNEQFF
TRBV7-9 | - | CASSPDGGAYEQYF
TRBV6-5 | TRBD2 | CASSFPGRERPGELFF
TRBV7-9 | - | CASSLFGGNGYTF
TRBV27 | TRBD2 | CASSLRTSGAREQYF
TRBV10-3 | - | CAISERIVIGQYF
TRBV2 | - | CASRADTQYF
TRBV9 | TRBD1 | CASSSGTGWGQPQHF
TRBV7-3 | TRBD2 | CASSLAGGPHEQYF
TRBV19 | - | CASNGAFTGELFF
TRBV6-1 | - | CASSDTGDQPQHF
TRBV29-1 | - | CSVVLVVNTEAFF
TRBV6-5 | - | CASSWLRFSEQYF
TRBV7-9 | TRBD2 | CASSLGLAGTEQYF
TRBV5-1 | - | CASSFLGSYSNQPQHF
TRBV2 | - | CASRPKTSSYNEQFF
TRBV28 | - | CASSLGRIYEQYF
TRBV4-1 | - | CASRREILRSTGELFF
TRBV12-5 | - | CASSPEGGNQPQHF
TRBV6-6 | - | CASSPRQSILSNEQYF
TRBV5-1 | - | CASSVQGSGYTF
TRBV5-1 | - | CASSGDNWNTEAFF
TRBV5-6 | TRBD1 | CASSPTSTGGKQYF
TRBV6-5 | - | CASCPVGGSADTQYF
TRBV7-9 | - | CASSLGPGNRIYF
TRBV6-6 | TRBD1 | CASSYSTGRLFGGYTF
TRBV5-4 | - | CASSPMDSLNYGYTF
TRBV2 | - | CASTPGDTIYF
TRBV19 | - | CASMMRNTEAFF
TRBV6-1 | TRBD1 | CASSGPPGQGSYNEQFF
TRBV15 | - | CAIGQETQYF
TRBV7-2 | - | CCTTRERASSTQYF
TRBV28 | TRBD1 | CASSSGTGGNQPQHF
TRBV6-5 | - | CASSYRVAYEQYF
TRBV4-3 | TRBD2 | CASSQDPSGFTDTQYF
TRBV6-1 | TRBD1 | CASSEMTGGTNIQYF
TRBV5-1 | - | CASSLGSSYNSPLHF
TRBV2 | - | CASRPFMNTEAFF
TRBV4-1 | - | CASSQTFAVGYEQYF
TRBV2 | TRBD1 | CAWTGEVNYGYTF
TRBV5-4 | - | CASSWDALGNTEAFF
TRBV7-6 | TRBD1 | CASSLTGVDTGELFF